This T cell receptor (beta chain) stems from a study of T cells in Graves' hyperthyroidism and ophthalmopathy. About the study: Once the initial diagnosis was made, peripheral blood was obtained before any treatment. General study findings and limits: Separating ophthalmopathy from stable hyperthyroidism was achieved by a 13 V-J model. Among clonotypes expanded in thyroid above 0.001, most were also found in blood.

Germline lookup yields CDR1 SGHAT and CDR2 FQNNGV. The CDR3 is 17 residues long. V lost 5 bases and J lost 0; bases outside the gene matches: 10. This clonotype was recorded at least ten times. What it binds is unknown. Together with thyroid ultrasound, orbital computed tomography, serum thyroxine and TRAb, clinical symptoms were used for diagnoses. Authors of the study amplified TCR beta CDR3 regions from RNA transcripts. The primer set for the first-round RT-PCR of the TCR CDR3 was HTBI. TCRdb reprocessed the multiplex PCR reads via MiXCR and lists one record per CDR3 protein. The repertoire holds roughly 500,000 distinct CDR3 sequences, with roughly 22% as singletons.

The chain joins TRBV11-2 to TRBJ2-5, with TRBD2 matching over 9 bases. The sequencing sample was made of blood. This TCR derives from a woman between 65 and 79 years old with Graves' ophthalmopathy. The DNA for the CDR3 is TGTGCCAGCAGCCTGTACTGGACTAGCGCGAACCAAGAGACCCAGTACTTC. Translating gives CASSLYWTSANQETQYF.